This passage covers 9 T cell receptor beta chains from one sample sequenced in a study of human T cells and chemical hapten exposure (dated by TCRdb to about 2021). The library came from RACE. Sequencing relied on a NextSeq 500. TCRdb cleaned the public reads at Q25 with fastp, built clones with MiXCR and kept in-frame beta chains. When rows share a CDR3 protein, they turn into one entry using the most common DNA and genes. Here the sample has some 90,000 distinct CDR3 sequences; about 8.5% occur a single time. The ten largest account for about 2.5% of the sample. Sample time point, as interpreted from the label and publication: pre-sensitization, week 0. The sample's treatment or condition label is to be understood as: therapeutic diphenylcyclopropenone sensitization with weekly scalp DPC. The material was whole blood, obtained in connection with sensitization to the hapten diphenylcyclopropenone (DPC). The receptor set was obtained from a middle-aged man with alopecia areata. Some clones in this sample may be carry-over from other donors' samples.

This clonotype was counted at least ten times. J is TRBJ2-3 and V is TRBV27, with D possibly matching TRBD2 (6 bases). In germline, CDR1 is MNHEY, CDR2 SMNVEV (reference sequence). CDR3 length: 13 residues. The V end lost 3 bases, the J end lost 6 bases, and 10 bases lay between the germline ends. This CDR3 reads CASSFGGADTQYF. CDR3 nucleotide sequence: TGTGCCAGCAGTTTCGGCGGGGCGGATACGCAGTATTTT.

This clonotype was counted ten times or more. This chain uses TRBV7-6 with TRBJ2-6, with TRBD2 as a possible D gene (7 bases). The CDR3 extends over 16 amino acids. Germline V gives CDR1 SGHVS, CDR2 FNYEAQ. V gave up 5 bases and J gave up 3 bases, with 14 bases separating them. The CDR3 loop reads CASSPRRGGGANVLTF. The CDR3 nucleotides are TGTGCCAGCAGCCCACGGAGGGGGGGTGGGGCCAACGTCCTGACTTTC.

This chain links TRBV5-6 with TRBJ1-2; 7 positions agree with TRBD1. The germline V gene has CDR1 SGHDT and CDR2 YYEEEE. J was trimmed by 4 bases and V by 3 bases; bases with no gene match: 9. The CDR3 runs to 15 residues. The CDR3 bases are TGTGCCAGCAGCTCTTCGACCGGGACAGCCTATGGCTACACCTTC. Encoded protein: CASSSSTGTAYGYTF.

The table lists this clonotype with many counts. The V call is TRBV5-1, the J call TRBJ1-1; D gene unclear. The V and J ends lost 3 bases and 6 bases respectively, with 12 bases between them. The CDR3 sequence is 13 residues long. Germline V gives CDR1 SGHRS, CDR2 YFSETQ. CDR3 amino acids: CASSYSGLPEAFF. Here the CDR3 DNA reads TGCGCCAGCAGCTATTCAGGACTGCCTGAAGCTTTCTTT.

This clonotype has a count of ten or more. The genes are TRBV6-6 and TRBJ2-7; tentative D call: TRBD1 (6 bases). CDR3 length: 12 amino acids. The germline CDR1 and CDR2 sequences are MNHNY and SVGAGI (reference sequence). V dropped 6 bases and J dropped 4 bases, with 10 bases sitting between them. The CDR3 DNA follows: TGTGCCAGCAGCTCACAGGGTTACGAGCAGTACGTC. It is translated as CASSSQGYEQYV.

This clonotype was counted at least ten times. This rearrangement joins TRBV2 to TRBJ1-6; a weak D match, TRBD1 (5 bases). Trimming took 2 bases from V and 7 from J, leaving 12 bases between them. CDR3 length equals 15 residues. The germline gives CDR1 SNHLY, CDR2 FYNNEI. This chain's CDR3 is CASSEFGGRNSPLHF. The CDR3 nucleotides are TGTGCCAGCAGTGAATTTGGGGGAAGAAATTCACCCCTCCACTTT.

This clonotype appeared a few times. The J gene is TRBJ2-7, the V gene TRBV6-6; D not certain. Trimming removed 4 bases from V and 0 bases from J, with 7 bases in between. CDR1 and CDR2 (germline): MNHNY, SVGAGI (reference sequence). This CDR3 comprises 13 residues. Written as DNA, the CDR3 is TGTGCCAGCAGTTTGGACGTCTCCTACGAGCAGTACTTC. It encodes CASSLDVSYEQYF.

This chain joins TRBV20-1 and TRBJ2-3, with 8 bases matching TRBD1. Trimming took 5 bases from V and 5 from J; bases not matched to a gene: 9. This CDR3 region has 14 residues. Germline V gene sequence: CDR1 DFQATT, CDR2 SNEGSKA (reference sequence). CDR3 residues: CSAGTDREEDTQYF. The CDR3 DNA sequence: TGCAGTGCTGGAACGGACAGGGAAGAAGATACGCAGTATTTT.

This clonotype appeared a few times. The chain employs TRBV11-2 and TRBJ2-3; a possible D gene is TRBD2 (7 bases). The CDR3 is 14 amino acids. The V end was cut by 5 bases, the J end by 2 bases, with 11 bases between. CDR1 is SGHAT and CDR2 is FQNNGV in the germline V gene. The CDR3 bases are TGTGCCAGCAGCCAGCGGGACATCACAGATACGCAGTATTTT. This translates into CASSQRDITDTQYF.